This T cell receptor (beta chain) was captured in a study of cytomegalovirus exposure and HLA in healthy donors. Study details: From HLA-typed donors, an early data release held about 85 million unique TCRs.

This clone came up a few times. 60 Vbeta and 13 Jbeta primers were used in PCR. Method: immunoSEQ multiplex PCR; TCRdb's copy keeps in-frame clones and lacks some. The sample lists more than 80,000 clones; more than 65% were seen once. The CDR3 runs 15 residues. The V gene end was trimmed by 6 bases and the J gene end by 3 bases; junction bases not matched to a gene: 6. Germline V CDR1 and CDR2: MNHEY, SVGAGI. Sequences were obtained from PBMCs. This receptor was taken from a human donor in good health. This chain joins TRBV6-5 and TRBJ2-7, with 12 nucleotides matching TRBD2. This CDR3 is CASSPGLAGYYEQYF. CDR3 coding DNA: TGTGCCAGCAGCCCGGGACTAGCGGGTTACTACGAGCAGTACTTC.